The 21 T cell receptor beta chains presented below share a single source sample, sequenced in a study of technical replicates of blood from a handful of donors. Method: immunoSEQ multiplex PCR; TCRdb's copy keeps in-frame clones and lacks some. The table includes roughly 72,000 clones, 80% to 95% detected once. What was sequenced was T cells isolated from PBMCs. Receptors originate from a human donor in good health.

The V gene is TRBV2, the J gene TRBJ2-1; D call uncertain. CDR3 length: 12 residues. Per the germline V gene, CDR1 is SNHLY and CDR2 is FYNNEI. The ends were cut back, 4 bases at V and 6 bases at J, with 7 bases in the middle. DNA of the CDR3: TGTGCCAGCAGTGGACTTGGCAATGAGCAGTTCTTC. Its protein product is CASSGLGNEQFF.

This rearrangement joins TRBV7-2 to TRBJ2-3; 7 nucleotides line up with TRBD2. The CDR3 length is 16 residues. Germline V gives CDR1 SGHTA, CDR2 FQGNSA. The junction had 9 bases not matched to a gene; V was cut back by 2 bases and J by 4 bases. The CDR3 region has the DNA TGTGCCAGCAGCTTAAGTGGGAGGGGCGGCGCAGATACGCAGTATTTT. Its translation: CASSLSGRGGADTQYF.

The chain recombines TRBV19 with TRBJ2-2; tentative D call: TRBD2 (5 bases). V lost 1 base, J lost 6 bases, and 9 bases lay in between. CDR3 length: 14 residues. Per germline, CDR1 LNHDA and CDR2 SQIVND (reference sequence). This chain's CDR3 is CASSIGTFAGELFF. The CDR3, as DNA: TGTGCCAGTAGTATAGGGACTTTCGCCGGGGAGCTGTTTTTT.

The table lists this clone with a count of one. This chain uses TRBV9 with TRBJ2-5; tentative D call: TRBD2 (5 bases). With 0 bases removed from V and 2 bases from J, the gap between germline ends came to 11 bases. Germline V lookup: CDR1 SGDLS, CDR2 YYNGEE. CDR3 length equals 15 residues. CDR3 sequence (DNA): TGTGCCAGCAGCGTAGATAGCGCACAACAAGAGACCCAGTACTTC. As protein: CASSVDSAQQETQYF.

CDR3 DNA: TGTGCCAGTAGTGTTGGGACTAGCGGGTTCAATGAGCAGTTCTTC. Protein: CASSVGTSGFNEQFF. This chain uses TRBV19 with TRBJ2-1; 12 bases agree with TRBD2. Unmatched junction bases numbered 5, after V lost 5 bases and J lost 6 bases. Germline values: CDR1 LNHDA, CDR2 SQIVND (reference sequence). The CDR3 totals 15 residues.

This chain connects TRBV11-2 to TRBJ2-3; the D gene is possibly TRBD1 (6 bases). In germline, CDR1 is SGHAT, CDR2 FQNNGV. This CDR3 is 14 amino acids long. V was cut by 3 bases and J by 0 bases, with 7 bases left in between. CDR3 sequence (DNA): TGTGCCAGCAGCTTTACAGGGAGCACAGATACGCAGTATTTT. Protein: CASSFTGSTDTQYF.

J is TRBJ1-2 and V is TRBV30, with 10 bases identical to TRBD1. J was trimmed by 1 base and V by 6 bases; bases with no gene match: 14. This CDR3 has 17 amino acids. Germline lookup yields CDR1 GTSNPN and CDR2 SVGIG (reference sequence). The CDR3 bases are TGTGCCTGCCATATCCCCGGGACAGGGGCATTTAACTATGGCTACACCTTC. Amino acids: CACHIPGTGAFNYGYTF.

The CDR3 nucleotides are TGCGCCAGCAGCCAAGATGGACCTCCGGGACACGATAACTATGGCTACACCTTC. Translated, it gives CASSQDGPPGHDNYGYTF. The genes are TRBV4-1 and TRBJ1-2; D is possibly TRBD1 (6 bases). Looked up from germline, CDR1 is MGHRA and CDR2 is YSYEKL. This CDR3 is 18 amino acids long. V dropped 0 bases and J dropped 1 base, with 18 bases sitting between them.

This clone has a single count. The V gene is TRBV28, the J gene TRBJ1-4, with TRBD1 identical over 10 bases. The trim removed 9 bases at V and 5 bases at J, leaving 3 bases unmatched. CDR1 is MDHEN and CDR2 is SYDVKM in the germline V gene. The CDR3 covers 13 residues. CDR3: CASTGQGNEKLFF. CDR3 coding DNA: TGTGCCAGTACGGGACAGGGGAATGAAAAACTGTTTTTT.

The chain uses TRBV10-1 and TRBJ2-2, with 7 bases lining up with TRBD2. The germline gives CDR1 WNHNN, CDR2 SYGVQD (reference sequence). The CDR3 consists of 16 residues. V lost 3 bases and J lost 3; bases outside the gene matches: 7. The CDR3 loop reads CASSDRASGYTGELFF. The CDR3, as DNA: TGCGCCAGCAGTGATAGGGCTAGCGGCTACACCGGGGAGCTGTTTTTT.

The chain combines TRBV2 with TRBJ2-7; tentatively, D is TRBD2 (5 bases). Per germline, CDR1 SNHLY and CDR2 FYNNEI. With 2 bases removed from V and 3 bases from J, the gap between germline ends came to 5 bases. The length of the CDR3 is 12 residues. This CDR3 is CASSERGYEQYF. Here the CDR3 DNA reads TGTGCCAGCAGTGAACGGGGCTACGAGCAGTACTTC.

The chain links TRBV11-2 to TRBJ1-1; TRBD1 matches 7 bases. CDR1 is SGHAT and CDR2 is FQNNGV in the germline V gene. J gave up 0 bases and V 5 bases, and 12 bases lay outside the gene matches. The CDR3 has 17 amino acids. The CDR3 loop is CASSHKTGTRMNTEAFF. The CDR3 DNA follows: TGTGCCAGCAGCCACAAGACAGGGACTCGCATGAACACTGAAGCTTTCTTT.

The V and J genes are TRBV7-2 and TRBJ1-5; tentative D call: TRBD1 (5 bases). The CDR3 sequence is 13 residues long. Deletions cut 4 bases from V and 3 bases from J, with 7 bases between. Per the germline V gene, CDR1 is SGHTA and CDR2 is FQGNSA. The DNA for the CDR3 is TGTGCCAGCAGCTCGGACAACAATCAGCCCCAGCATTTT. This encodes CASSSDNNQPQHF. The full variable domain, its missing parts supplied by reference TRBV7-2 and TRBJ1-5, is GAGVSQSPSNKVTEKGKDVELRCDPISGHTALYWYRQSLGQGLEFLIYFQGNSAPDKSGLPSDRFSAERTGGSVSTLTIQRTQQEDSAVYLCASSSDNNQPQHFGDGTRLSIL.

The CDR3 region is CASSLLLSSYEQYF. The CDR3 nucleotides read TGTGCCAGCAGCCTCCTTCTGAGCTCCTACGAGCAGTACTTC. The V gene is TRBV14, the J gene TRBJ2-7; D ambiguous. Per the germline V gene, CDR1 is SGHDN and CDR2 is FVKESK. This CDR3 spans 14 amino acids. V lost 4 bases and J 0 bases, leaving 10 bases between the germline ends.

This chain joins TRBV5-4 and TRBJ1-2; D is perhaps TRBD1 (6 bases). The germline V gene has CDR1 SGHNT and CDR2 YYREEE (reference sequence). V dropped 4 bases and J dropped 1 base, with 20 bases sitting between them. There are 17 residues in the CDR3. The CDR3 coding sequence is TGTGCCAGCAGCCGATATTCAGGGGTCCCTTTTAACTATGGCTACACCTTC. As protein: CASSRYSGVPFNYGYTF. Variable domain in full (rest from reference TRBV5-4 and TRBJ1-2): ETGVTQSPTHLIKTRGQQVTLRCSSQSGHNTVSWYQQALGQGPQFIFQYYREEENGRGNFPPRFSGLQFPNYSSELNVNALELDDSALYLCASSRYSGVPFNYGYTFGSGTRLTVV.

V is TRBV5-1 and J is TRBJ2-5; D is unresolved. CDR3 length: 13 residues. Germline CDR1 SGHRS, CDR2 YFSETQ. V was trimmed by 7 bases and J by 5 bases, leaving 15 bases between them. The CDR3 reads CASPSSPGETQYF. Here the CDR3 DNA reads TGCGCCAGCCCCTCCTCCCCCGGGGAGACCCAGTACTTC.

This chain uses TRBV6-5 with TRBJ2-7; 9 nucleotides align to TRBD1. Germline assignment: CDR1 MNHEY and CDR2 SVGAGI. This CDR3 comprises 13 residues. J was trimmed by 5 bases and V by 5 bases; bases with no gene match: 4. CDR3 nucleotide sequence: TGTGCCAGCAGTCGACAGGGGGAAAACGAGCAGTACTTC. Its protein product is CASSRQGENEQYF.

The CDR3, as DNA: TGCGCCAGCAGCCTCGTAAGGACAGGGTCGAAGGTCGAGACCCAGTACTTC. Translating it yields CASSLVRTGSKVETQYF. This chain joins TRBV5-1 and TRBJ2-5; 8 bases fit TRBD1. Germline V gene sequence: CDR1 SGHRS, CDR2 YFSETQ. With V trimmed by 4 bases and J by 5 bases, 16 bases remained unmatched. The CDR3 extends over 17 amino acids.

The chain has TRBV28 and TRBJ1-1, with D possibly TRBD1 on 6 matching bases. Germline CDR1 MDHEN, CDR2 SYDVKM. The CDR3 has 12 residues. Trimming cost V 5 bases and J 5 bases, with 9 bases left between them. The CDR3 region is CASSQRGTEAFF. The CDR3 DNA is TGTGCCAGCAGTCAGAGGGGGACTGAAGCTTTCTTT.

The chain uses TRBV19 and TRBJ1-2, with 9 positions matching TRBD1. The CDR3 is 13 residues long. Germline CDR1 and CDR2: LNHDA and SQIVND (reference sequence). V shed 5 bases, J shed 7 bases, and the junction held 5 bases outside the gene matches. The CDR3 loop reads CASSWGTGSGYTF. In DNA form, the CDR3 reads TGTGCCAGTAGTTGGGGGACAGGGAGTGGCTACACCTTC. The full variable domain, completed using reference TRBV19 and TRBJ1-2, is DGGITQSPKYLFRKEGQNVTLSCEQNLNHDAMYWYRQDPGQGLRLIYYSQIVNDFQKGDIAEGYSVSREKKESFPLTVTSAQKNPTAFYLCASSWGTGSGYTFGSGTRLTVV.

The CDR3 DNA follows: TGCAGCGCACCCACAGGGGGCTATGGCTACACCTTC. This sequence encodes CSAPTGGYGYTF. The genes are TRBV29-1 and TRBJ1-2; 8 nucleotides line up with TRBD1. The trim removed 7 bases at V and 4 bases at J, leaving 5 bases unmatched. In germline, CDR1 is SQVTM, CDR2 ANQGSEA. The CDR3 runs 12 residues. The full variable domain, with the rest looked up from reference TRBV29-1 and TRBJ1-2, is SAVISQKPSRDICQRGTSLTIQCQVDSQVTMMFWYRQQPGQSLTLIATANQGSEATYESGFVIDKFPISRPNLTFSTLTVSNMSPEDSSIYLCSAPTGGYGYTFGSGTRLTVV.